This T cell receptor (beta chain) emerged from a study of T cell responses to AZD1222 COVID-19 vaccine. Whole-study results and caveats: None of the repertoires were sampled until the peak T cell response had passed. Targeting of unmutated variant regions was reportedly seen in nearly half of spike-specific TCRs. Spike-specific TCR breadth and depth both grew after two AZD1222 doses. Clonal diversity was possibly underestimated; the donors were predominantly white British and more often female.

The V end lost 0 bases, the J end lost 6 bases, and 14 bases lay between the germline ends. Germline V gene data show CDR1 as ENHRY and CDR2 as SYGVKD. This CDR3 spans 16 amino acids. This table comes from immunoSEQ multiplex PCR, and its TCRdb copy is limited to in-frame clones, with some not included. The table lists about 150,000 clones, 85% to 90% of them singletons. A note on this clone: Its antigen remains unidentified.

This chain joins TRBV10-3 and TRBJ2-2, with D perhaps matching TRBD1 (6 bases). This clonotype originated in an adult in good health. Sequenced material: peripheral blood, taken on day 0 of AZD1222 vaccination. This CDR3 is CAISESATGWAGELFF. The CDR3 nucleotides are TGTGCCATCAGTGAGTCAGCAACAGGGTGGGCCGGGGAGCTGTTTTTT.